This note documents a single T cell receptor (beta chain) sequence. As yet, its antigen is unknown. The source of the sample is a study of vaccination effects on CD4 cells after COVID-19. Sequenced by immunoSEQ multiplex PCR; TCRdb stores in-frame clones only, minus some. The data hold around 20,000 clones, with around 74% observed a single time. V was shortened by 4 bases and J by 5 bases, with 16 bases between the two germline ends. Germline CDR1 and CDR2: SGDLS and YYNGEE. The CDR3 extends over 15 amino acids. Pools of viral peptides were used by the ViraFEST assay to expand antigen-specific CD4+ T cells ahead of sequencing. Culture proceeded for nine to ten days, and CD4+ T cells were then isolated. Confirmation by PCR established that the person had SARS-CoV-2 infection between March and December 2020. General study results and limits: Few convalescent patients were included, and no early post-infection timepoints were sampled. Clonal contraction was marked in infection- and vaccine-induced clones late after vaccination.

The input for sequencing was CD4+ T cells from PBMCs cultured with a peptide pool, taken before COVID-19 vaccination. The chain joins TRBV9 to TRBJ2-1; D may be TRBD1 or TRBD2 (5 bases each). The receptor was derived from a human donor who had a prior SARS-CoV-2 infection. DNA of the CDR3: TGTGCCAGCAGCTACTCGACGGGGCGCAACAATGAGCAGTTCTTC. Encoded protein: CASSYSTGRNNEQFF.